Below are 27 T cell receptor beta chains sequenced from a single sample in a study of shared clonotypes between healthy human individuals. Profiled with immunoSEQ multiplex PCR; TCRdb holds only in-frame clones, not every one. This table holds just over 2,000,000 clones, about 95% found once. Naive CD8 cells comprised CD45RO-negative, CCR7-positively selected cells, excluding terminally differentiated effector memory CD45RA+ cells. The sample comprised naive CD8+ T cells sorted from blood. These receptors all come from a man aged 18 to 30 in good health.

The gene calls are TRBV6-6 and TRBJ2-7, with 8 nucleotides matching TRBD1. Trimming removed 0 bases from V and 4 bases from J; junction bases left unmatched: 5. The CDR3 totals 15 residues. Germline V gene data show CDR1 as MNHNY and CDR2 as SVGAGI (reference sequence). CDR3 sequence: CASSYSTGDDYEQYF. Here the CDR3 DNA reads TGTGCCAGCAGTTACTCGACAGGGGACGATTACGAGCAGTACTTC.

The chain couples TRBV28 to TRBJ2-3, with D perhaps matching TRBD2 (6 bases). Trimming took 5 bases from V and 3 from J, leaving 15 bases between them. The CDR3 is made up of 15 amino acids. Germline lookup yields CDR1 MDHEN and CDR2 SYDVKM. The CDR3 reads CASSERAWGTDTQYF. As DNA, the CDR3 is TGTGCCAGCAGTGAGCGGGCGTGGGGGACAGATACGCAGTATTTT.

V is TRBV7-6 and J is TRBJ1-5; D unresolved. The germline CDR1 and CDR2 sequences are SGHVS and FNYEAQ. The V gene lost 5 bases and the J gene lost 4 bases, with 15 bases spanning the gap. The CDR3 covers 15 residues. CDR3 in amino acids: CASSPSEGDNQPQHF. DNA of the CDR3: TGTGCCAGCAGCCCCTCTGAGGGAGATAATCAGCCCCAGCATTTT.

This chain uses TRBV4-1 with TRBJ2-7; weak D call: TRBD2 (6 bases). From germline, CDR1 is MGHRA and CDR2 YSYEKL. The CDR3 has 15 amino acids. V gave up 0 bases and J gave up 2 bases, with 11 bases separating them. The CDR3 sequence: CASSQELTSPYEQYF. In nucleotides, the CDR3 is TGCGCCAGCAGCCAAGAATTAACTAGCCCCTACGAGCAGTACTTC.

This clone was observed once. The genes are TRBV7-9 and TRBJ2-3; D not resolved. This CDR3 is 13 amino acids long. Per germline, CDR1 SEHNR and CDR2 FQNEAQ (reference sequence). Trimming stripped 3 bases from V and 4 bases from J, with 8 bases between. As DNA, the CDR3 is TGTGCCAGCAGCTTTGGGCCCTCAGATACGCAGTATTTT. It encodes CASSFGPSDTQYF.

In this sample, this clone turned up once. The gene calls are TRBV6-5 and TRBJ2-2; 7 bases map to TRBD2. Trimming took 2 bases from V and 4 from J; bases not matched to a gene: 4. CDR1 MNHEY and CDR2 SVGAGI come from the germline V gene. The CDR3 covers 15 residues. CDR3 nucleotides: TGTGCCAGCAGTTACGCTAGCGGAGGCACCGGGGAGCTGTTTTTT. It encodes CASSYASGGTGELFF.

The V call is TRBV27, the J call TRBJ1-1, with no clear D. Looked up from germline, CDR1 is MNHEY and CDR2 is SMNVEV (reference sequence). V was trimmed by 6 bases and J by 1 base, leaving 6 bases between them. This CDR3 is built from 12 residues. The CDR3: CASRRENTEAFF. CDR3 in DNA: TGTGCCAGCAGACGGGAGAACACTGAAGCTTTCTTT.

Here the CDR3 DNA reads TGCGCCAGCAGCTTGGCACAAGTTCGCCCCCCTAGGGATGAGCAGTTCTTC. It is translated as CASSLAQVRPPRDEQFF. The V and J genes are TRBV5-1 and TRBJ2-1; D gene unclear. The CDR3 has 17 residues. With 0 bases removed from V and 8 bases from J, the gap between germline ends came to 21 bases. Germline CDR1 and CDR2: SGHRS and YFSETQ.

A single count supports this clone. Other DNA sequences in the sample encode the same CDR3. The chain recombines TRBV5-6 with TRBJ2-1, with 10 bases fitting TRBD2. The CDR3 runs 15 residues. V was clipped by 0 bases and J by 7 bases; unmatched bases: 4. From germline, CDR1 is SGHDT and CDR2 YYEEEE. The CDR3 protein is CASSLELAGPNEQFF. The CDR3 DNA reads as TGTGCCAGCAGCTTGGAACTAGCGGGACCGAATGAGCAGTTCTTC.

The V call is TRBV5-4, the J call TRBJ2-1, with 7 positions matching TRBD2. V was clipped by 4 bases and J by 9 bases; unmatched bases: 10. The CDR3 runs to 14 residues. CDR1 is SGHNT, CDR2 YYREEE, per germline (reference sequence). The CDR3 reads CASSSSGRTPEQFF. The CDR3, as DNA: TGTGCCAGCAGCAGTAGCGGGCGCACCCCTGAGCAGTTCTTC.

V usage is TRBV5-1 and J usage is TRBJ2-7; 8 nucleotides align to TRBD1. The CDR3 is 13 amino acids. The junction had 4 bases not matched to a gene; V was cut back by 2 bases and J by 6 bases. The germline V gene has CDR1 SGHRS and CDR2 YFSETQ. CDR3 coding DNA: TGCGCCAGCAGCTTTAGGACAGGGTTCGAGCAGTACTTC. It is translated as CASSFRTGFEQYF.

The chain employs TRBV21-1 and TRBJ1-5; the table's TRBD1 call for D was not verified on the DNA. TRBV21-1 is a pseudogene locus. The CDR3 sequence is 13 residues long. CDR3 nucleotides: TGTGCCAGCAGCGAGGACAGGGAGGGGCCCCAGCATTTT. Protein: CASSEDREGPQHF.

The V gene is TRBV27, the J gene TRBJ2-7; possibly TRBD1 for D (7 bases). This CDR3 comprises 15 residues. V was cut by 4 bases and J by 0 bases, with 13 bases left in between. The germline V gene has CDR1 MNHEY and CDR2 SMNVEV (reference sequence). The CDR3 DNA reads as TGTGCCAGCAGTTGGGCGGGACAGAGCTCCTACGAGCAGTACTTC. It yields the protein CASSWAGQSSYEQYF.

The CDR3 protein is CAGRKQGRDEKLFF. The CDR3 DNA follows: TGTGCAGGCCGGAAACAGGGGAGGGATGAAAAACTGTTTTTT. This rearrangement joins TRBV6-5 to TRBJ1-4; 7 positions match TRBD1. Germline assignment: CDR1 MNHEY and CDR2 SVGAGI. The CDR3 sequence is 14 residues long.

The chain is built from TRBV30 and TRBJ2-7; perhaps TRBD1 as D (5 bases). CDR1 is GTSNPN, CDR2 SVGIG, per germline (reference sequence). This CDR3 has 13 amino acids. Trimming removed 2 bases from V and 0 bases from J, with 8 bases in between. The CDR3 nucleotides are TGTGCCTGGAGTTTTGACAGCTCCTACGAGCAGTACTTC. Protein product: CAWSFDSSYEQYF.

The CDR3 sequence: CASSSGSGTGAEKLFF. The CDR3 DNA follows: TGTGCCAGCAGCTCCGGATCGGGGACAGGGGCTGAAAAACTGTTTTTT. The J gene is TRBJ1-4, the V gene TRBV9, with TRBD1 matching over 10 bases. There are 16 residues in the CDR3. V shed 4 bases and J 7 bases; nucleotides not matched to a gene: 10. Germline V gene data show CDR1 as SGDLS and CDR2 as YYNGEE.

The chain links TRBV5-6 to TRBJ2-1, with D maybe TRBD2 (5 bases). This CDR3 has 12 residues. V was cut by 4 bases and J by 5 bases, with 7 bases left in between. Per germline, CDR1 SGHDT and CDR2 YYEEEE. The CDR3 DNA follows: TGTGCCAGCAGCCAACTAGACAATGAGCAGTTCTTC. Its protein product is CASSQLDNEQFF.

This clone appeared a single time. This chain uses TRBV10-2 with TRBJ2-7; the D is unclear. The CDR3 has 11 amino acids. The V end lost 3 bases, the J end lost 6 bases, and 6 bases lay between the germline ends. CDR1 WSHSY and CDR2 SAAADI come from the germline V gene. The CDR3 loop is CASSDDGEQYF. For the CDR3, the DNA is TGCGCCAGCAGTGACGATGGCGAGCAGTACTTC.

This rearrangement joins TRBV4-3 to TRBJ1-4; D uncertain. From germline, CDR1 is LGHNA and CDR2 YSLEER. Trimming left V 0 bases short and J 7 bases short, with 12 bases between. This CDR3 has 15 amino acids. CDR3 loop: CASSQESGRSEKLFF. In DNA form, the CDR3 reads TGCGCCAGCAGCCAAGAAAGCGGAAGGAGTGAAAAACTGTTTTTT.

Remarks on this clone: This sample also contains other DNA sequences that code for the same CDR3. The chain carries TRBV19 and TRBJ2-7; TRBD1 agrees at 10 bases. The germline CDR1 and CDR2 sequences are LNHDA and SQIVND (reference sequence). Unmatched junction bases numbered 4, after V lost 5 bases and J lost 3 bases. This CDR3 is built from 14 residues. This chain's CDR3 is CASSDRDRGYEQYF. The CDR3 coding sequence is TGTGCCAGTAGTGACCGGGACAGGGGCTACGAGCAGTACTTC.

With respect to this clone: A read error may be the cause here, since a much bigger clone is one base away. The chain links TRBV7-9 to TRBJ2-2; possibly TRBD2 for D (6 bases). Germline lookup yields CDR1 SEHNR and CDR2 FQNEAQ (reference sequence). This CDR3 is 12 amino acids long. V was cut by 4 bases and J by 6 bases, with 6 bases left in between. The chain's CDR3 is CASSWEAGELFF. The CDR3 nucleotides are TGTGCCAGCAGCTGGGAGGCCGGGGAGCTGTTTTTT.

This clone was seen only once. This CDR3 reads CASSLRARQGAQETQYF. CDR3 bases: TGTGCCAGCAGCCTACGAGCACGACAGGGGGCCCAAGAGACCCAGTACTTC. The chain employs TRBV9 and TRBJ2-5; 10 positions match TRBD1. Germline values: CDR1 SGDLS, CDR2 YYNGEE. J lost 1 base, V lost 4 bases, and 10 bases had no gene match. The CDR3 runs 17 residues.

The chain is built from TRBV11-3 and TRBJ2-1; possible D gene TRBD1, 5 bases. Germline CDR1 reads SGHNT; CDR2 reads YENEEA. V gave up 5 bases and J gave up 7 bases, with 9 bases separating them. The length of the CDR3 is 12 residues. The CDR3 nucleotides are TGTGCCAGCAGCGACAGTAGAAATGAGCAGTTCTTC. It specifies CASSDSRNEQFF.

The genes are TRBV13 and TRBJ1-6; possible D gene TRBD1, 5 bases. V lost 5 bases and J 6 bases, leaving 14 bases between the germline ends. CDR3 size: 15 residues. Germline V gene lookup returns CDR1 PRHDT and CDR2 FYEKMQ (reference sequence). The CDR3 here is CASSPPGGGNSPLHF. The CDR3 DNA is TGTGCCAGCAGCCCCCCGGGGGGGGGTAATTCACCCCTCCACTTT.

This clone appeared once. V usage is TRBV6-1 and J usage is TRBJ1-1; D unclear. The germline V gene encodes CDR1 MNHNS and CDR2 SASEGT. Trimming removed 1 base at V and 1 base at J, with 10 bases between. This CDR3 has 15 amino acids. The DNA of the CDR3 is TGTGCCAGCAGTGAAGGGGTCTTACCGAACACTGAAGCTTTCTTT. Its protein is CASSEGVLPNTEAFF.

J is TRBJ1-5 and V is TRBV30; D is unclear. V gave up 4 bases and J gave up 1 base, with 8 bases separating them. The CDR3 loop spans 13 amino acids. Per the germline V gene, CDR1 is GTSNPN and CDR2 is SVGIG (reference sequence). The CDR3 sequence: CAWNTASNQPQHF. CDR3 sequence (DNA): TGTGCCTGGAACACAGCAAGCAATCAGCCCCAGCATTTT.

The rearrangement joins TRBV19 to TRBJ2-7, with 10 bases matching TRBD2. This CDR3 has 13 amino acids. Losses at the gene ends were 8 bases for V and 5 bases for J; bases not matched to a gene: 6. Germline loops: CDR1 LNHDA, CDR2 SQIVND (reference sequence). The CDR3 region is CASGGLAHDEQYF. The CDR3 region has the DNA TGTGCCAGTGGGGGACTAGCGCATGACGAGCAGTACTTC.